Listed below are T cell receptor beta chains from one sample, sequenced in a study of blood T cells in healthy people across ages. TCRdb ran MiXCR on the 5' RACE reads and lists one entry per CDR3 protein. The sample records about 1,800,000 distinct CDR3 sequences, roughly 27% being singletons. The material sequenced was blood. The receptors come from a young woman in good health. Both conserved end residues are trimmed from each CDR3.

v_gene,j_gene,CDR3aa
TRBV28,TRBJ2-3,ASSSTAKGTQY
TRBV7-2,TRBJ2-3,ASSSRPDYGQY
TRBV20-1,TRBJ2-7,SARDPDRDEQY
TRBV20-1,TRBJ2-1,SARDRHLYNEQF
TRBV3-1,TRBJ1-1,ASSHPGKGTEAF
TRBV27,TRBJ1-2,AGRKDRNTYGYT
TRBV5-1,TRBJ2-6,ASSLMFGANVLT
TRBV10-3,TRBJ2-3,AISLPSTDTQY
TRBV5-1,TRBJ2-1,ASSGGADLSYNEQF
TRBV6-6,TRBJ2-5,ASSYRQALY
TRBV24-1,TRBJ1-1,ATSDPPGIEGAF
TRBV7-6,TRBJ2-5,ASSSLTGSETQY
TRBV7-2,TRBJ2-6,ASTSSAAGAGANVLT
TRBV7-9,TRBJ2-7,ASSLAPGESSYEQY
TRBV6-5,TRBJ1-4,ASGLPGQMEKLF
TRBV6-5,TRBJ2-3,ASSKDWVRDTQY
TRBV11-2,TRBJ2-3,ASSGGDLDTQY
TRBV12-3/TRBV12-4,TRBJ2-3,ASRVASGGVGYTQY
TRBV20-1,TRBJ2-1,SARVGQAPPNTYNEQF
TRBV5-1,TRBJ1-2,ASSSGTVRNYGYT
TRBV11-2,TRBJ2-3,ANSSRTSGRYTDTQY
TRBV7-2,TRBJ2-5,ASSEGTPNMGTQY
TRBV6-5,TRBJ2-5,AAGGRETQY
TRBV20-1,TRBJ2-2,SARSAGANTGELF
TRBV2,TRBJ2-4,ASSRGATKQY
TRBV9,TRBJ2-1,ASSASSGNEQF
TRBV7-2,TRBJ2-3,ASSLVQGSDTQY
TRBV7-9,TRBJ1-2,SSSLGQSGYT
TRBV28,TRBJ1-2,ASTLQGIGYGYT
TRBV11-2,TRBJ2-5,ASSYLTGGWETQY
TRBV20-1,TRBJ2-3,SASGRSDTQY
TRBV11-3,TRBJ2-1,ASSSAGGLAGEGNEQF
TRBV6-6,TRBJ2-2,ASSYSESTGELF
TRBV10-2,TRBJ2-7,ASSASGRFYEQY
TRBV18,TRBJ2-1,ASSPSAGRDNEQF
TRBV7-8,TRBJ2-5,ASSSLAGGDQETQY
TRBV6-5,NA,ASSQKRVKTQY
TRBV6-5,TRBJ2-6,ASSSPDRGNQRANVLT
TRBV28,TRBJ2-5,ASSHGALKTQY